This entry lists 26 T cell receptor beta chains sequenced from one sample in a study of shared clonotypes between healthy human individuals. Using immunoSEQ multiplex PCR, the repertoire was profiled, and TCRdb retains in-frame clones only, with some absent. The sample carries approximately 500,000 clones, 90% to 97% recorded once. The sequencing input was naive CD4+ T cells sorted from blood. Subset reported: CD45RA+ positively selected. These receptors came from a woman under 40 in good health.

The chain links TRBV18 to TRBJ1-2; D is unclear. The CDR3 runs 13 residues. Trimming removed 2 bases at V and 6 bases at J, with 10 bases between. CDR1 is KGHSH, CDR2 LQKENI, per germline. The chain's CDR3 is CASSPSTEDGYTF. CDR3 nucleotides: TGTGCCAGCTCACCATCGACTGAGGATGGCTACACCTTC.

The J gene is TRBJ1-4, the V gene TRBV7-2; 8 positions agree with TRBD1. Germline V gene sequence: CDR1 SGHTA, CDR2 FQGNSA. The CDR3 length is 16 residues. The V and J ends lost 1 base and 3 bases, in that order; junction bases with no gene match: 4. The CDR3 sequence is CASSLGTGLANEKLFF. CDR3 in DNA: TGTGCCAGCAGCTTAGGGACAGGGTTAGCTAATGAAAAACTGTTTTTT.

The chain carries TRBV27 and TRBJ1-2; a weak D match, TRBD1 (6 bases). Looked up from germline, CDR1 is MNHEY and CDR2 is SMNVEV (reference sequence). Trimming cost V 8 bases and J 8 bases, with 15 bases left between them. The CDR3 sequence is 12 residues long. CDR3 sequence reads: CASQGGAGGYTF. Written as DNA, the CDR3 is TGTGCCAGCCAAGGGGGAGCGGGAGGCTACACCTTC.

The CDR3 nucleotides read TGTGCCAGCAGTCCCCTGGGCGGGAGAAACATTCAGTACTTC. Protein product: CASSPLGGRNIQYF. This rearrangement joins TRBV28 to TRBJ2-4; 7 nucleotides agree with TRBD2. The CDR3 sequence is 14 residues long. CDR1 is MDHEN, CDR2 SYDVKM, per germline. V shed 5 bases, J shed 6 bases, and the junction held 7 bases outside the gene matches.

A word on this clone: Additional DNA sequences in this sample encode the identical CDR3. This chain uses TRBV5-4 with TRBJ2-7; 10 bases align to TRBD2. The CDR3 spans 16 residues. V dropped 0 bases and J dropped 3; count of bases not matched to a gene: 6. Germline V gene sequence: CDR1 SGHNT, CDR2 YYREEE (reference sequence). For the CDR3, the DNA is TGTGCCAGCAGCTTGGGCGGGCTAGCGGGAGACTACGAGCAGTACTTC. Translation: CASSLGGLAGDYEQYF.

The chain's CDR3 is CASSISNEQFF. DNA for the CDR3: TGTGCCAGCAGTATTTCTAATGAGCAGTTCTTC. V gene TRBV6-5 combines with J gene TRBJ2-1; D not resolved. Germline V gives CDR1 MNHEY, CDR2 SVGAGI. V was pared by 5 bases and J by 7 bases, with 6 bases between. The CDR3 totals 11 residues.

The gene calls are TRBV11-1 and TRBJ2-7; 9 nucleotides line up with TRBD2. V lost 5 bases, J lost 1 base, and 12 bases stayed unmatched. The CDR3 length is 17 residues. Germline-derived CDR1 and CDR2 are SGHAT and FQDESV (reference sequence). CDR3 in DNA: TGTGCCAGCAGCAAACATAGCGGGAGTTATAGTTCCTACGAGCAGTACTTC. It yields the protein CASSKHSGSYSSYEQYF. Variable domain in full (rest from reference TRBV11-1 and TRBJ2-7): EAEVAQSPRYKITEKSQAVAFWCDPISGHATLYWYRQILGQGPELLVQFQDESVVDDSQLPKDRFSAERLKGVDSTLKIQPAELGDSAMYLCASSKHSGSYSSYEQYFGPGTRLTVT.

The chain combines TRBV5-1 with TRBJ2-1; D is ambiguous. Trimming left V 0 bases short and J 9 bases short, with 16 bases between. Germline V gives CDR1 SGHRS, CDR2 YFSETQ. This CDR3 comprises 15 residues. CDR3 amino acids: CASSLGVPAVGEQFF. The CDR3 DNA is TGCGCCAGCAGCTTGGGGGTGCCGGCGGTGGGTGAGCAGTTCTTC.

The chain couples TRBV27 to TRBJ1-2, with 9 bases matching TRBD1. This CDR3 is built from 14 residues. V gave up 5 bases and J gave up 4 bases; unmatched junction bases: 5. The germline V gene encodes CDR1 MNHEY and CDR2 SMNVEV (reference sequence). The CDR3 protein is CASSPGQGRYGYTF. The DNA of the CDR3 is TGTGCCAGCAGTCCGGGACAGGGTCGCTATGGCTACACCTTC.

V is TRBV10-3 and J is TRBJ1-1; no clear D. The CDR3 runs 11 residues. Trimming removed 3 bases at V and 11 bases at J, with 10 bases between. Germline loops: CDR1 ENHRY, CDR2 SYGVKD. The CDR3 nucleotides are TGTGCCATCAGTGACACCGGAGTGGCTTTCTTT. Protein sequence: CAISDTGVAFF.

The chain employs TRBV28 and TRBJ2-7; weak D call: TRBD1 (6 bases). CDR1 and CDR2 (germline): MDHEN, SYDVKM. The CDR3 totals 12 residues. V lost 8 bases, J lost 2 bases, and 10 bases lay in between. The chain's CDR3 is CASEDSPYEQYF. CDR3 nucleotide sequence: TGTGCCAGCGAGGACAGCCCCTACGAGCAGTACTTC.

This clone occurred once. The CDR3 is CASSFPGLAGVTGELFF. The CDR3, as DNA: TGTGCCAGCAGCTTTCCGGGACTAGCGGGAGTAACCGGGGAGCTGTTTTTT. The rearrangement joins TRBV7-8 to TRBJ2-2; 14 bases fit TRBD2. V was clipped by 3 bases and J by 5 bases; unmatched bases: 5. The CDR3 is 17 amino acids. The V gene's germline CDR1 is SGHVS and CDR2 FQNEAQ.

This clone has a single count. The genes are TRBV5-4 and TRBJ2-5, with 7 bases that match TRBD2. In germline, CDR1 is SGHNT, CDR2 YYREEE (reference sequence). The CDR3 runs to 14 residues. V lost 2 bases to trimming and J lost 6 bases; unmatched junction nucleotides: 7. The CDR3 here is CASSFGGSGQTQYF. CDR3 sequence (DNA): TGTGCCAGCAGCTTCGGCGGGAGCGGTCAGACCCAGTACTTC.

The chain has TRBV7-2 and TRBJ2-1; TRBD2 matches at 13 bases. V gave up 5 bases and J gave up 4 bases; unmatched junction bases: 2. Germline V gives CDR1 SGHTA, CDR2 FQGNSA. The CDR3 runs to 15 residues. The CDR3 DNA sequence: TGTGCCAGCAGCCGGACTAGCGGGAGTTACAATGAGCAGTTCTTC. As protein: CASSRTSGSYNEQFF.

CDR3: CASSLWNAGDEQFF. CDR3 nucleotides: TGTGCCAGCAGCTTATGGAACGCAGGCGATGAGCAGTTCTTC. The chain recombines TRBV11-2 with TRBJ2-1; D is uncertain. Germline V gene sequence: CDR1 SGHAT, CDR2 FQNNGV. The CDR3 runs 14 residues. The germline V and J ends were trimmed by 2 bases and 8 bases, with 13 bases remaining between them. The complete variable domain, with remaining parts taken from reference TRBV11-2 and TRBJ2-1, reads EAGVAQSPRYKIIEKRQSVAFWCNPISGHATLYWYQQILGQGPKLLIQFQNNGVVDDSQLPKDRFSAERLKGVDSTLKIQPAKLEDSAVYLCASSLWNAGDEQFFGPGTRLTVL.

The chain uses TRBV7-9 and TRBJ1-4; no definite D call. The CDR3 is 15 amino acids. Germline values: CDR1 SEHNR, CDR2 FQNEAQ (reference sequence). Trimming took off 1 base at V and 8 bases at J, with 14 bases between the two ends. In DNA, the CDR3 is TGTGCCAGCAGCTTAGAATCATTTCTCGGCGAAAAACTGTTTTTT. Amino acid sequence: CASSLESFLGEKLFF. The complete variable domain, with remaining parts taken from reference TRBV7-9 and TRBJ1-4, reads DTGVSQNPRHKITKRGQNVTFRCDPISEHNRLYWYRQTLGQGPEFLTYFQNEAQLEKSRLLSDRFSAERPKGSFSTLEIQRTEQGDSAMYLCASSLESFLGEKLFFGSGTQLSVL.

This sequence joins TRBV7-9 and TRBJ2-1, with 11 positions matching TRBD2. CDR3 size: 16 residues. Trimming cost V 3 bases and J 9 bases; bases outside gene matches: 10. The germline V gene has CDR1 SEHNR and CDR2 FQNEAQ (reference sequence). The CDR3 reads CASSFHRTSGRAEQFF. CDR3 in DNA: TGTGCCAGCAGCTTCCATAGGACTAGCGGGCGAGCTGAGCAGTTCTTC.

The rearrangement joins TRBV5-1 to TRBJ2-1; D tentatively reads TRBD1 or TRBD2 (5 bases each). The V end lost 0 bases, the J end lost 2 bases, and 15 bases lay between the germline ends. The CDR3 has 17 residues. Germline values: CDR1 SGHRS, CDR2 YFSETQ. DNA for the CDR3: TGCGCCAGCAGCTTGGTTAGCGACAGTTTGGCCTACAATGAGCAGTTCTTC. Translated, it gives CASSLVSDSLAYNEQFF.

This clone has just one count. The same CDR3 also results from other DNA sequences found in this sample. This chain connects TRBV5-1 to TRBJ2-7; D remains ambiguous. The length of the CDR3 is 14 residues. The V and J ends lost 2 bases and 2 bases respectively, with 11 bases between them. CDR1 and CDR2 from the germline V gene are SGHRS and YFSETQ. CDR3 protein: CASSLGGSPYEQYF. The CDR3, as DNA: TGCGCCAGCAGCTTAGGTGGTTCACCCTACGAGCAGTACTTC.

Remarks on this clone: One junction end does not reproduce the germline sequence, and a read error may be involved. This chain connects TRBV6-4 to TRBJ2-2; tentatively, D is TRBD2 (6 bases). CDR3 length: 13 amino acids. CDR1 and CDR2 (germline): MRHNA, SNTAGT. CDR3: CASSLRAGGELLF. The CDR3 nucleotides are TGTGCCAGCAGTCTGAGGGCGGGCGGGGAGCTGCTTTTT.

The gene calls are TRBV10-3 and TRBJ2-7, with 10 bases that match TRBD2. CDR1 and CDR2 (germline): ENHRY, SYGVKD. The CDR3 contains 14 residues. The V segment lost 6 bases and the J segment 4 bases; nucleotides outside the gene matches: 6. DNA of the CDR3: TGTGCCATCAGCCCTAGCGGGAGTCGGTACGAGCAGTACTTC. This encodes CAISPSGSRYEQYF.

This chain connects TRBV5-4 to TRBJ2-5, with 8 bases aligning to TRBD2. V dropped 0 bases and J dropped 4; count of bases not matched to a gene: 11. The CDR3 spans 17 residues. Germline V gene data show CDR1 as SGHNT and CDR2 as YYREEE (reference sequence). The CDR3 DNA follows: TGTGCCAGCAGCTTGGAGGTCGGAGCGGGAGATAGAGAGACCCAGTACTTC. Encoded protein: CASSLEVGAGDRETQYF.

The chain combines TRBV6-5 with TRBJ1-4; tentative D call: TRBD1 (6 bases). This CDR3 spans 15 amino acids. The V end was cut by 5 bases, the J end by 6 bases, with 16 bases between. Germline-derived CDR1 and CDR2 are MNHEY and SVGAGI. CDR3 bases: TGTGCCAGCAGTCCCGACAGGAGGGTCGATGAAAAACTGTTTTTT. This gives the protein CASSPDRRVDEKLFF.

This clone was detected once. The J gene is TRBJ2-5, the V gene TRBV28; the match to TRBD1 covers 8 bases. The J call may be wrong; the DNA end is better matched by TRBJ2-7. Per germline, CDR1 MDHEN and CDR2 SYDVKM. This CDR3 comprises 16 residues. The CDR3 DNA sequence: TGTGCCAGCAGCCTTGGGGACAGGAAAGGATCGTACGAGCAGTACTTC. Its translation is CASSLGDRKGSYEQYF.

This sequence joins TRBV5-4 and TRBJ1-5, with TRBD1 as a possible D gene (5 bases). Germline assignment: CDR1 SGHNT and CDR2 YYREEE (reference sequence). The V gene lost 0 bases and the J gene lost 2 bases, with 12 bases spanning the gap. The CDR3 consists of 16 residues. CDR3 protein: CASSLGGGSGNQPQHF. Here the CDR3 DNA reads TGTGCCAGCAGCTTGGGCGGGGGAAGTGGCAATCAGCCCCAGCATTTT.

This sequence joins TRBV7-9 and TRBJ2-5; TRBD2 agrees at 10 bases. TRBJ2-7 matches the DNA end more closely, so the J call is doubtful. This CDR3 is built from 15 residues. Germline values: CDR1 SEHNR, CDR2 FQNEAQ (reference sequence). This CDR3 reads CASSLGSGRGYEQYF. The CDR3 DNA reads as TGTGCCAGCAGCTTAGGCAGCGGGAGGGGATACGAGCAGTACTTC.